This T cell receptor (beta chain) was documented in a study of cytomegalovirus exposure and HLA in healthy donors. V trimming: 6 bases; J trimming: 6 bases; junction bases outside the gene matches: 8. The CDR3 spans 14 residues. Germline lookup yields CDR1 SEHNR and CDR2 FQNEAQ (reference sequence). Study conclusions and caveats: Rarity marked most TCR sequences, yet some public TCRs occurred in many donors.

As to this clone: Its antigen is not identified.

60 Vbeta and 13 Jbeta primers were used in PCR. Repertoires were generated with immunoSEQ multiplex PCR, while TCRdb's copy carries only in-frame clones and drops some. The sample consists of about 100,000 clones, under 80% of them appearing once. Sequencing input: PBMCs. This chain links TRBV7-9 with TRBJ1-5; the match to TRBD1 covers 7 bases. This receptor was obtained from a man between 45 and 60 years old in good health and CMV-seropositive. The CDR3 loop is CASSLGGGVQPQHF. In DNA form, the CDR3 reads TGTGCCAGCAGTCTAGGGGGCGGGGTTCAGCCCCAGCATTTT. The variable domain in full, completed from reference TRBV7-9 and TRBJ1-5, reads DTGVSQNPRHKITKRGQNVTFRCDPISEHNRLYWYRQTLGQGPEFLTYFQNEAQLEKSRLLSDRFSAERPKGSFSTLEIQRTEQGDSAMYLCASSLGGGVQPQHFGDGTRLSIL.